This TCR beta chain was recorded in a study of blood T cells in healthy people across ages. The ends were cut back, 6 bases at V and 10 bases at J, with 18 bases in the middle. This CDR3 contains 13 residues. Together with a sample-barcoded 5' primer, a J-beta primer mix was included in a second PCR lasting 7 to 11 cycles. A single record per CDR3 protein comes from TCRdb applying MiXCR to the 5' RACE reads. This sample has roughly 720,000 distinct CDR3 sequences; 40% to 65% occur once, and the top ten carry under 50%. What was sequenced was blood. The chain joins TRBV12-3 or TRBV12-4 to TRBJ1-2; D ambiguous. This receptor was obtained from an elderly man in good health. CDR3 protein: CASSGVLRDDYTF. In DNA form, the CDR3 reads TGTGCCAGCAGCGGCGTGTTGAGAGATGACTACACCTTC.